This T cell receptor beta chain derives from a study of T cell clonotyping in hematopoietic cell transplantation. Measured with immunoSEQ multiplex PCR; TCRdb has only the in-frame clones, and not every one. Among some 10,000 clones listed, nearly 90% were seen once. There are 13 residues in the CDR3. Trimming pared 0 bases from V and 0 bases from J, leaving 1 base between. Per germline, CDR1 SGDLS and CDR2 YYNGEE. A word on this clone: The target antigen is unknown.

Study-level results: After transplant, recipient diversity fell while pathologically expanded clonotypes grew through day 180. At the given depth, recipient repertoires were over 95% de novo clonotypes.

This clonotype was obtained from a female patient in her 60s who had an allogeneic stem cell transplant from an unrelated donor, so the T cells may come from the graft donor. Some clones in this sample may be carry-over from other donors' samples. The sequencing here drew on PBMCs, taken 100 days after allogeneic stem cell transplant. The chain has TRBV9 and TRBJ1-5; D uncertain. Written as DNA, the CDR3 is TGTGCCAGCAGCGTAGGTAGCAATCAGCCCCAGCATTTT. Protein sequence: CASSVGSNQPQHF.